The 8 T cell receptor beta chains reported below all come from one sample, sequenced in a study of blood T cells in healthy people across ages. Next came a second PCR, run for about 6 to 11 cycles, which used a sample-barcoded 5' primer along with a J-beta primer mix. MiXCR, run by TCRdb on the 5' RACE reads, gives a single entry per CDR3 protein. This sample has 450,000 to 700,000 distinct CDR3 sequences, with 27% found just once. Material for sequencing was blood. All receptors come from an older woman in good health.

This clonotype turned up a few times. The CDR3 DNA reads as TGTGCCAGCAGCCCCGAGACAGGGGGGAAAACTGAAGCTTTCTTT. It is translated as CASSPETGGKTEAFF. V is TRBV7-3 and J is TRBJ1-1, with 9 bases matching TRBD1. The CDR3 has 15 residues. V shed 5 bases and J 5 bases; nucleotides not matched to a gene: 9. Germline CDR1 SGHTA, CDR2 FQGTGA.

This clonotype was recorded a few times. The chain combines TRBV5-6 with TRBJ1-2; a weak D match, TRBD1 (5 bases). The CDR3 is 16 residues long. The V end lost 4 bases, the J end lost 2 bases, and 18 bases lay between the germline ends. The germline V gene encodes CDR1 SGHDT and CDR2 YYEEEE. The CDR3 is CASSPGGHLLNYGYTF. CDR3 DNA: TGTGCCAGCAGCCCGGGAGGACACCTACTAAACTATGGCTACACCTTC.

This clonotype has just a few counts. A junction end diverges from the germline sequence, so it may reflect a read error. The V and J genes are TRBV11-2 and TRBJ2-4; D ambiguous. Germline CDR1 reads SGHAT; CDR2 reads FQNNGV. The CDR3 consists of 16 residues. Here the CDR3 DNA reads TGTGCCAGCGGCTTAGAAGGAGAGCTAGCCAAAAACATTCAGTACTTC. It encodes CASGLEGELAKNIQYF.

This clonotype has a handful of counts. A read error may account for a junction end that differs from germline. The chain employs TRBV9 and TRBJ1-2; a possible D gene is TRBD1 (5 bases). In germline, CDR1 is SGDLS, CDR2 YYNGEE. The CDR3 is made up of 16 amino acids. The CDR3 DNA sequence: TGTACCAGCAAACCAGACGGAGGGACTTATAACTATGGCTACACCTTC. This codes for CTSKPDGGTYNYGYTF.

This chain links TRBV9 with TRBJ2-1; D perhaps matches TRBD2 (5 bases). Germline assignment: CDR1 SGDLS and CDR2 YYNGEE. V lost 2 bases, J lost 0 bases, and 12 bases lay in between. The CDR3 extends over 16 amino acids. DNA for the CDR3: TGTGCCAGCAGCGTGCGGGCCGCGAGCTCCTACAATGAGCAGTTCTTC. It is translated as CASSVRAASSYNEQFF.

This clonotype was picked up a small number of times. The V call is TRBV6-5, the J call TRBJ1-1; 7 nucleotides match TRBD1. This CDR3 comprises 14 residues. CDR1 is MNHEY, CDR2 SVGAGI, per germline. The junction had 10 bases not matched to a gene; V was cut back by 7 bases and J by 5 bases. The CDR3: CASTRRQGITEAFF. CDR3 in DNA: TGTGCCAGCACTAGGAGACAGGGTATAACTGAAGCTTTCTTT.

The V call is TRBV20-1, the J call TRBJ1-1; maybe TRBD1 (6 bases). Germline loops: CDR1 DFQATT, CDR2 SNEGSKA (reference sequence). Trimming pared 3 bases from V and 0 bases from J, leaving 14 bases between. This CDR3 is 15 amino acids long. CDR3 residues: CSASGGGRMNTEAFF. The CDR3 coding sequence is TGCAGTGCTAGTGGGGGGGGGCGGATGAACACTGAAGCTTTCTTT.

This clonotype was detected a few times. The chain carries TRBV6-5 and TRBJ1-2; 8 nucleotides line up with TRBD1. The CDR3 consists of 13 residues. Germline V gives CDR1 MNHEY, CDR2 SVGAGI. V lost 6 bases and J lost 7; bases outside the gene matches: 7. DNA for the CDR3: TGTGCCAGCAGGCTATCCGACAGGGGTGGCTACACCTTC. Protein product: CASRLSDRGGYTF.